A selection of T cell receptor beta chains follows, all from one sample in a study of shared clonotypes between healthy human individuals. The repertoire was sequenced with immunoSEQ multiplex PCR; TCRdb's copy has only in-frame clones and lacks some. This sample has 2 million to 3 million clones, with 80% to 95% found just once. Sequencing was done on a sample of naive CD4+ T cells from PBMCs. The receptors come from a man aged 18 to 35 in good health. Some clones in this sample may be carry-over from other donors' samples. CDR3s include the opening cysteine and the closing phenylalanine or tryptophan.

J gene,V gene,CDR3 protein
TRBJ2-1,TRBV10-3,CAISDDGTKDLVEQFF
TRBJ1-5,TRBV29-1,CSVPTGSGNQPQHF
TRBJ1-5,TRBV27,CASSPIDRVQPQHF
TRBJ2-7,TRBV4-1,CASSQVAASYEQYF
TRBJ2-1,TRBV11-2,CASSRTSPFENEQFF
TRBJ2-7,TRBV7-9,CASSPGGAGDAYEQYF
TRBJ1-1,TRBV7-3,CASSYTPGQGEAFF
TRBJ2-1,TRBV7-3,CASSLSLGGGEQFF
TRBJ1-2,TRBV5-6,CASRRDFGYTF
TRBJ1-1,TRBV2,CASSARGPEAFF
TRBJ2-7,TRBV5-1,CASSTRTDQSYEQYF
TRBJ2-1,TRBV30,CAWSVQLVGQFF
TRBJ2-7,TRBV30,CASLGGVSGTGNRGEQYF
TRBJ2-6,TRBV7-2,CASSPYLSGANVLTF
TRBJ2-2,TRBV9,CASSPRTATGELFF